This TCR beta chain is from a study of blood T cells in healthy people across ages. This clonotype was detected ten times or more. A second PCR of 7 to 11 cycles used a sample-barcoded 5' primer and a J-beta primer mix. Per sample, CDR3-containing paired-end reads numbered at least 2.5 million. TCRdb reprocessed the 5' RACE reads via MiXCR and lists one record per CDR3 protein. The sample yields 800,000 to 1,000,000 distinct CDR3 sequences, about 48% seen once. What was sequenced was blood. The receptor's source is a man aged 25 to 40 in good health.

DNA of the CDR3: TGCAGTGCTAGGCTTAGCACAGATACGCAGTATTTT. Its translation is CSARLSTDTQYF. V gene TRBV20-1 combines with J gene TRBJ2-3; unclear D gene. This CDR3 comprises 12 residues. V was pared by 3 bases and J by 0 bases, with 4 bases between. CDR1 is DFQATT and CDR2 is SNEGSKA in the germline V gene (reference sequence).